Listed here is a single TCR beta chain. Its antigen is currently unknown. Germline CDR1 is SEHNR and CDR2 is FQNEAQ (reference sequence). Trimming took 5 bases from V and 2 from J, leaving 27 bases between them. The CDR3 sequence is 19 residues long. This specimen belongs to a study of shared clonotypes between healthy human individuals. Study at large: A donor's plate count was three for CD4 naive and three for CD4 memory; CD8 naive had two and CD8 memory one.

General study results and limits: Some naive CD4 clonotypes, around 5%, turned up in common across several donors. Relative to clonotypes present in all four donors, those not shared had lower generation probabilities.

Terminally differentiated effector memory CD45RA+ cells were excluded from the naive CD8 cells, which were CD45RO-negative and positively selected for CCR7. The table came from immunoSEQ multiplex PCR; TCRdb's copy has only in-frame clones and leaves some out. The repertoire holds around 2.1 million clones, with roughly 91% as singletons. The rearrangement uses TRBV7-9 and TRBJ2-5; D could derive from TRBD1 or TRBD2 (5 bases each). The sequence came from a young man in good health. Some clones in this sample may be carry-over from other donors' samples. Sequenced material: naive CD8+ T cells from PBMCs. In nucleotides, the CDR3 is TGTGCCAGCAGCCCCTCCGGGACGGAAGACCCCTATGTACAAGAGACCCAGTACTTC. Translating gives CASSPSGTEDPYVQETQYF.